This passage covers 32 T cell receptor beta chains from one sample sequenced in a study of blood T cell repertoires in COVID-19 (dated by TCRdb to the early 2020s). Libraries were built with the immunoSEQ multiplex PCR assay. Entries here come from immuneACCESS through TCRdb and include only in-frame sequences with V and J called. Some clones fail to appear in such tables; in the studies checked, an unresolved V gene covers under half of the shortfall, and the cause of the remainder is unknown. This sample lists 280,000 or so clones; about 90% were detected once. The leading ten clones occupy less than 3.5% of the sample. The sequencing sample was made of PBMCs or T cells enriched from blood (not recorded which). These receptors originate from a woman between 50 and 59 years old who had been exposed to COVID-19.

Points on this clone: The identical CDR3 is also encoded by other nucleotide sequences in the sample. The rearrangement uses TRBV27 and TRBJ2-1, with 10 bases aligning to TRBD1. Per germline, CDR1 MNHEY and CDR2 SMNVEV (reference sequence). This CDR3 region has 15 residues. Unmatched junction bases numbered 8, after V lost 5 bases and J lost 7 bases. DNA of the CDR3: TGTGCCAGCAGTCCGGGGACAGGGGCGCGAAATGAGCAGTTCTTC. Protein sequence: CASSPGTGARNEQFF.

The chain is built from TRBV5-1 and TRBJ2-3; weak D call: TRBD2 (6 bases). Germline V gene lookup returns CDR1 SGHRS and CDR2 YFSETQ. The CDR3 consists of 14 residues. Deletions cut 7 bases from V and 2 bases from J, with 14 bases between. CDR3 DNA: TGCGCCAGCGATCGGGGGACGAACACAGATACGCAGTATTTT. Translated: CASDRGTNTDTQYF. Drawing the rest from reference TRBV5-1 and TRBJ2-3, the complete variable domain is KAGVTQTPRYLIKTRGQQVTLSCSPISGHRSVSWYQQTPGQGLQFLFEYFSETQRNKGNFPGRFSGRQFSNSRSEMNVSTLELGDSALYLCASDRGTNTDTQYFGPGTRLTVL.

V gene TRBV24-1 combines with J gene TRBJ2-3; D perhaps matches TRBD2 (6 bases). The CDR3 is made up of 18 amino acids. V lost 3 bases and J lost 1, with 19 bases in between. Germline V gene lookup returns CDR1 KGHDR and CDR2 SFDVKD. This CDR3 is CATSDARIGWGGTDTQYF. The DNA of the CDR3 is TGTGCCACCAGTGATGCTCGGATTGGCTGGGGGGGCACAGATACGCAGTATTTT.

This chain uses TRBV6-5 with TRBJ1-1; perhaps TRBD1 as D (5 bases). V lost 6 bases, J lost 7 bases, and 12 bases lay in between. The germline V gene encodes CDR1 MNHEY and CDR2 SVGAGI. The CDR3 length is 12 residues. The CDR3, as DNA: TGTGCCAGCAGCCCCTGGGGCAGTGAAGCTTTCTTT. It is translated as CASSPWGSEAFF.

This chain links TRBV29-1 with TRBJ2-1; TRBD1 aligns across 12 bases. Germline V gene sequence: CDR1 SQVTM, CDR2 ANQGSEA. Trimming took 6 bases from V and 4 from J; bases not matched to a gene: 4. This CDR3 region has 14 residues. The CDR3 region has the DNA TGCAGCGTGGGGACAGGGGGCGCATACAATGAGCAGTTCTTC. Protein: CSVGTGGAYNEQFF.

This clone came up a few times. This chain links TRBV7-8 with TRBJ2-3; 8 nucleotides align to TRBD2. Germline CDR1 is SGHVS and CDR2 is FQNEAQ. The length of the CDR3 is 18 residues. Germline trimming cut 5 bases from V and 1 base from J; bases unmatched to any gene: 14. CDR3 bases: TGTGCCAGCAGCCCGGGTTACCTTAGCGGGGCGGGCACAGATACGCAGTATTTT. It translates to CASSPGYLSGAGTDTQYF. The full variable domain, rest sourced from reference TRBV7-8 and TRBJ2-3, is GAGVSQSPRYKVAKRGQDVALRCDPISGHVSLFWYQQALGQGPEFLTYFQNEAQLDKSGLPSDRFFAERPEGSVSTLKIQRTQQEDSAVYLCASSPGYLSGAGTDTQYFGPGTRLTVL.

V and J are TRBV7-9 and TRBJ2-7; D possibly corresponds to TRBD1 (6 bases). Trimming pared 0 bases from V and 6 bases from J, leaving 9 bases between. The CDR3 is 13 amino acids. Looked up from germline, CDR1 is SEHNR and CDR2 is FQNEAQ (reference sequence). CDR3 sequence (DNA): TGTGCCAGCAGCTTAGCGCAGGGGCGCGAGCAGTACTTC. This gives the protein CASSLAQGREQYF.

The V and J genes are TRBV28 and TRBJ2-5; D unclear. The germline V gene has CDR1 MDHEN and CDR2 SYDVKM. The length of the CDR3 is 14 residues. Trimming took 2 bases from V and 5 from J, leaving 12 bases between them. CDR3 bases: TGTGCCAGCAGTTTAGTGGGCAGGATGGAGACCCAGTACTTC. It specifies CASSLVGRMETQYF.

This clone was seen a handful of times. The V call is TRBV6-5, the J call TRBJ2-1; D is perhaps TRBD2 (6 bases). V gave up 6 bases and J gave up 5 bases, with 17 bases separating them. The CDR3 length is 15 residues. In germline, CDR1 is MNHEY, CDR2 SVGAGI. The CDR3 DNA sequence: TGTGCCAGCAGGGTTAGCGGAATAATACACAATGAGCAGTTCTTC. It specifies CASRVSGIIHNEQFF.

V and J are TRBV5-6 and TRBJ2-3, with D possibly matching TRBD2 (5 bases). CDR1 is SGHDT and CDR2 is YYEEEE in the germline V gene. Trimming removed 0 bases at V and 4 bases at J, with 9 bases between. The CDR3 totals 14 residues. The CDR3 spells CASSLGSGADTQYF. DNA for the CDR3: TGTGCCAGCAGCTTGGGTTCCGGGGCAGATACGCAGTATTTT.

The CDR3 nucleotides are TGTGCCAGCAAACGGGGTTGGGCCGAGGAGACCCAGTACTTC. Amino acid sequence: CASKRGWAEETQYF. The rearrangement joins TRBV6-5 to TRBJ2-5, with a weak D call TRBD2 (5 bases). V was cut by 7 bases and J by 5 bases, with 17 bases left in between. The germline gives CDR1 MNHEY, CDR2 SVGAGI. The CDR3 covers 14 residues.

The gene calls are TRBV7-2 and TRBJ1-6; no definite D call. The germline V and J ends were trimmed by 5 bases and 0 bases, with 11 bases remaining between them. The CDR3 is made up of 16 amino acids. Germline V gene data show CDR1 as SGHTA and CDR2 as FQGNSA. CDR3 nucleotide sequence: TGTGCCAGCAGCGGAAGGGAGAGCTCCTATAATTCACCCCTCCACTTT. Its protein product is CASSGRESSYNSPLHF. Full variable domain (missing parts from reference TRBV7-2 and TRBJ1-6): GAGVSQSPSNKVTEKGKDVELRCDPISGHTALYWYRQSLGQGLEFLIYFQGNSAPDKSGLPSDRFSAERTGGSVSTLTIQRTQQEDSAVYLCASSGRESSYNSPLHFGNGTRLTVT.

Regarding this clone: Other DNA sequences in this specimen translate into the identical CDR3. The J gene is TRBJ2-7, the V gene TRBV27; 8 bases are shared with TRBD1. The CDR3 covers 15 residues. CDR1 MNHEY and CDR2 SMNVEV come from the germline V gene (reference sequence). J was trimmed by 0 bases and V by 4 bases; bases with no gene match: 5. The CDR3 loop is CASSSRQGSSYEQYF. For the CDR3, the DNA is TGTGCCAGCAGTTCCAGACAGGGGAGCTCCTACGAGCAGTACTTC.

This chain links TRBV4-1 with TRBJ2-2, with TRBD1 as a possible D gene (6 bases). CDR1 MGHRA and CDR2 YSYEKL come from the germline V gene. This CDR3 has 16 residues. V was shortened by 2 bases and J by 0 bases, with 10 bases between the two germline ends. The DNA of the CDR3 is TGCGCCAGCAGCCAACCGGGACAATCGAACACCGGGGAGCTGTTTTTT. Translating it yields CASSQPGQSNTGELFF.

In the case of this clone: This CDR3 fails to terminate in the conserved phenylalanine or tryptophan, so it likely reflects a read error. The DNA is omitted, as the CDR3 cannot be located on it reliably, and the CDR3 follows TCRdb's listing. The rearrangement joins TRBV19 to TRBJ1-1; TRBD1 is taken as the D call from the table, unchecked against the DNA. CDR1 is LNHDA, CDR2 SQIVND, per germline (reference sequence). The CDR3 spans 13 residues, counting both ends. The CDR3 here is CASSAQDLGQAPI.

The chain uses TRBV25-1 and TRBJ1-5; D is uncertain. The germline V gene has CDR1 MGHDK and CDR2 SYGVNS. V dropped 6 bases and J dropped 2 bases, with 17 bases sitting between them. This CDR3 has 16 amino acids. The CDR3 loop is CASSPSAGLGNQPQHF. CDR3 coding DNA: TGTGCCAGCAGCCCCTCGGCGGGTTTGGGCAATCAGCCCCAGCATTTT. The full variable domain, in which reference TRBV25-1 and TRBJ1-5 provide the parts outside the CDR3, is EADIYQTPRYLVIGTGKKITLECSQTMGHDKMYWYQQDPGMELHLIHYSYGVNSTEKGDLSSESTVSRIRTEHFPLTLESARPSHTSQYLCASSPSAGLGNQPQHFGDGTRLSIL.

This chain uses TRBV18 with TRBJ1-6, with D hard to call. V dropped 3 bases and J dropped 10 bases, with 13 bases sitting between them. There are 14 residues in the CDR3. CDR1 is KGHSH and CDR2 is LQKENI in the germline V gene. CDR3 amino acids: CASSPSLGNSPLHF. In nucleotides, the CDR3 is TGTGCCAGCTCACCGTCTCTCGGTAACTCACCCCTCCACTTT.

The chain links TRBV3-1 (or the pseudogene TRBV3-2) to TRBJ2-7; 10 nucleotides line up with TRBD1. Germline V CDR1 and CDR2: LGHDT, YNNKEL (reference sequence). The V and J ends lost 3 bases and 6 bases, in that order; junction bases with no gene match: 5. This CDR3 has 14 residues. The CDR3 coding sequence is TGTGCCAGCAGCCATAGGGACAGGGGTGTCGAGCAGTACTTC. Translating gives CASSHRDRGVEQYF.

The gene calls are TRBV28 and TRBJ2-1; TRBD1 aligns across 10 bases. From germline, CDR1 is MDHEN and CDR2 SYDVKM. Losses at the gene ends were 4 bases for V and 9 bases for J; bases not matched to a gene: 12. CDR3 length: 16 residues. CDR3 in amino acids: CASSSSGTGELGEQFF. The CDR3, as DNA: TGTGCCAGCAGTTCTTCCGGGACAGGGGAATTGGGTGAGCAGTTCTTC.

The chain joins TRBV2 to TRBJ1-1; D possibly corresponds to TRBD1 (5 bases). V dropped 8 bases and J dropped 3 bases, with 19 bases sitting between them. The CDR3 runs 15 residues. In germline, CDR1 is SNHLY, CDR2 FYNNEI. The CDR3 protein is CASESQGLQYTEAFF. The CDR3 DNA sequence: TGTGCCAGCGAATCTCAGGGACTGCAGTACACTGAAGCTTTCTTT.

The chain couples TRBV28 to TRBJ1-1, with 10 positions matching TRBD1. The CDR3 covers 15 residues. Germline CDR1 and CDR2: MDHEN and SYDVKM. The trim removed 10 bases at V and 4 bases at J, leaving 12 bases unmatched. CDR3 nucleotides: TGTGCCACCCACTTCCGGACAGGGGGTGCCACTGAAGCTTTCTTT. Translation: CATHFRTGGATEAFF.

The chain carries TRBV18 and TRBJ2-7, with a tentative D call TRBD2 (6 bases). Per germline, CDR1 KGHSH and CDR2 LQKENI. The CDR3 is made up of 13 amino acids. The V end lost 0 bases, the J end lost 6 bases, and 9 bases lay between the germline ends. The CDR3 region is CASSPPSGVEQYF. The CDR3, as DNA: TGTGCCAGCTCACCACCATCGGGAGTCGAGCAGTACTTC.

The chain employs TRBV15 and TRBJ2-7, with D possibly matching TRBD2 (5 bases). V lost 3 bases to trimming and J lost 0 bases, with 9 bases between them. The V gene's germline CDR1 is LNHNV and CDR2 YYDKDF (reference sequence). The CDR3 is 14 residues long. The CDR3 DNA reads TGTGCCACCAGCAGTAGGGAGAGCTCCTACGAGCAGTACTTC. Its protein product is CATSSRESSYEQYF.

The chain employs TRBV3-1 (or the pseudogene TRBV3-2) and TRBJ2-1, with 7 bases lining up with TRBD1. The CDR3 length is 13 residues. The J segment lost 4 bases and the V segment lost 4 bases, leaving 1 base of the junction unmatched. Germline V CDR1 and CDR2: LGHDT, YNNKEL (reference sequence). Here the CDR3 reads CASSRDSYNEQFF. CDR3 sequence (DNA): TGTGCCAGCAGCCGGGACAGTTACAATGAGCAGTTCTTC.

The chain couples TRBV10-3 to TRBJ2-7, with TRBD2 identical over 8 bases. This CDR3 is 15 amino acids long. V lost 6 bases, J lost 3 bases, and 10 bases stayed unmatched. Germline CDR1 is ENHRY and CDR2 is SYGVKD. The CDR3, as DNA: TGTGCCATCAGGGGACTTAGCGGGGACCTCTACGAGCAGTACTTC. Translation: CAIRGLSGDLYEQYF.

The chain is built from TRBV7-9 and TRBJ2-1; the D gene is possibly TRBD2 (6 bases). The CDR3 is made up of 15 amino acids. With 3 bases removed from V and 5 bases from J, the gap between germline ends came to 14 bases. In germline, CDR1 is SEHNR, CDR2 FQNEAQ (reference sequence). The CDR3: CASSFVAGGNNEQFF. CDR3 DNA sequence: TGTGCCAGCAGCTTCGTAGCTGGGGGGAACAATGAGCAGTTCTTC.

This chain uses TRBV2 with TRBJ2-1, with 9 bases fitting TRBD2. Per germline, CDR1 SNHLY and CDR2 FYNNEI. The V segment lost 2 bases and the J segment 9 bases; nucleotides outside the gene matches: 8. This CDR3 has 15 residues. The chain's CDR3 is CASSELAGRFGEQFF. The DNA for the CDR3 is TGTGCCAGCAGTGAACTAGCGGGGAGGTTTGGTGAGCAGTTCTTC.

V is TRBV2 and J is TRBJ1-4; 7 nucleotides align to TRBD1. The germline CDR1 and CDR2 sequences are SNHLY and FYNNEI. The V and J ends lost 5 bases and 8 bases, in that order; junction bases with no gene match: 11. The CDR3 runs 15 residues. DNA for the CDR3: TGTGCCAGCAGTCCTAAGGGGGCTGAATGGGAAAAACTGTTTTTT. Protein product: CASSPKGAEWEKLFF.

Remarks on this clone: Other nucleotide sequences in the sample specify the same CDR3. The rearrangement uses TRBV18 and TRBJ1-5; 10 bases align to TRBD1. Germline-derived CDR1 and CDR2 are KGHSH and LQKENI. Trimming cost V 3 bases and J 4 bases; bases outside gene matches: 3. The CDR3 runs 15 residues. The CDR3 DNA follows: TGTGCCAGCTCACCCGGGACAGGGGTTAATCAGCCCCAGCATTTT. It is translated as CASSPGTGVNQPQHF.

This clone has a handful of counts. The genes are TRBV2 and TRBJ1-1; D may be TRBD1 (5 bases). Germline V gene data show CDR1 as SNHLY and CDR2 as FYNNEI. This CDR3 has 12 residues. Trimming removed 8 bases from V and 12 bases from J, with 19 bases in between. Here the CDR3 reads CASRGETASSFF. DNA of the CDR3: TGTGCCAGCCGCGGGGAGACAGCCTCGTCTTTCTTT.

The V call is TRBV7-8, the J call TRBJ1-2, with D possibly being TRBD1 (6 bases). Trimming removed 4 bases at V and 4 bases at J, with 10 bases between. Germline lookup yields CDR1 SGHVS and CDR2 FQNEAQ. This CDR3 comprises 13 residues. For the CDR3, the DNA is TGTGCCAGCAGCTCACAGGGTTCCTATGGCTACACCTTC. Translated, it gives CASSSQGSYGYTF.

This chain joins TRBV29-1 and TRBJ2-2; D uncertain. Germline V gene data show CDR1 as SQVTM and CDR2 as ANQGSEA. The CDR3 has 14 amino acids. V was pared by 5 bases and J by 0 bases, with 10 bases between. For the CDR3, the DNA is TGCAGCGTTCAGGCAAACACGAACACCGGGGAGCTGTTTTTT. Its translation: CSVQANTNTGELFF.